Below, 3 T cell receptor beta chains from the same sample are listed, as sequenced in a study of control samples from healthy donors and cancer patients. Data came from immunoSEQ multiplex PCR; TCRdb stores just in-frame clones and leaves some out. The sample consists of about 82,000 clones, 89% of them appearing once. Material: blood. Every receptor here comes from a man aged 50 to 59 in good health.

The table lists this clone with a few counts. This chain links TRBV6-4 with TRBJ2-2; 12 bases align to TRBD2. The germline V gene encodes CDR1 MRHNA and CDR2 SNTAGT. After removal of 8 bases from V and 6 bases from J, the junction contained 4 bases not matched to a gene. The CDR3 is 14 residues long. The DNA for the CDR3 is TGTGCCAGCTCCCCTAGCGGGGGGGCCGGGGAGCTGTTTTTT. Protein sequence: CASSPSGGAGELFF.

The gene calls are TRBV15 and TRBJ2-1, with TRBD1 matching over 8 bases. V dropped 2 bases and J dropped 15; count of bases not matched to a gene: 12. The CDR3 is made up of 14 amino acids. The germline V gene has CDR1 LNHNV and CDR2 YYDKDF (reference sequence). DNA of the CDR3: TGTGCCACCAGCAGACCAGGGGGCAGCGAAGTCGGGTTCTTC. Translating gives CATSRPGGSEVGFF.

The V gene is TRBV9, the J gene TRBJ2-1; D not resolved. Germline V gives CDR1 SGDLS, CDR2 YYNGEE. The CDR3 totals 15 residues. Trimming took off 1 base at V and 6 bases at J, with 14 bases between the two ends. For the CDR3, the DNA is TGTGCCAGCAGCGTATTCACGACTCCCCCCAATGAGCAGTTCTTC. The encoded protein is CASSVFTTPPNEQFF. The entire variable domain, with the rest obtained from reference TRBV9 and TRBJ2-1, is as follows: DSGVTQTPKHLITATGQRVTLRCSPRSGDLSVYWYQQSLDQGLQFLIQYYNGEERAKGNILERFSAQQFPDLHSELNLSSLELGDSALYFCASSVFTTPPNEQFFGPGTRLTVL.